This T cell receptor beta chain is from a study of molecular identifiers for immune sequencing clone quantification. The trim removed 5 bases at V and 0 bases at J, leaving 10 bases unmatched. The germline gives CDR1 SGHAT, CDR2 FQNNGV. The CDR3 has 17 amino acids. Sorted naive CD8 T cells were those defined as CD8+CD4-CCR7+CD45RA+. Turning to this clonotype: Its antigen is not identified. Just one base apart from a much larger clone, this may be a read error.

Findings and limits, study-wide: Beyond 20 RNA copies, clones held over 97% of effector molecules, compared with under 1% in naive cells.

Bulk libraries came from a prior protocol with listed TCR primers. TCRdb re-analysed the PCR reads in MiXCR, keeping a single row per CDR3 protein. The table has about 97,000 distinct CDR3 sequences, roughly 26% seen once. The chain has TRBV11-2 and TRBJ2-4, with 7 bases that match TRBD2. The sequence was collected from a human donor in good health. Some libraries in this study had Jurkat cell RNA spiked in. Sequenced: naive CD8+ T cells from blood, with Jurkat cell RNA spiked in. Subset here: FACS-sorted CD8+CD4-CCR7+CD45RA+ naive T cells. The CDR3 loop is CASSGMSGTLAKNIQYF. The DNA of the CDR3 is TGTGCCAGCAGCGGGATGAGCGGGACGCTAGCCAAAAACATTCAGTACTTC.